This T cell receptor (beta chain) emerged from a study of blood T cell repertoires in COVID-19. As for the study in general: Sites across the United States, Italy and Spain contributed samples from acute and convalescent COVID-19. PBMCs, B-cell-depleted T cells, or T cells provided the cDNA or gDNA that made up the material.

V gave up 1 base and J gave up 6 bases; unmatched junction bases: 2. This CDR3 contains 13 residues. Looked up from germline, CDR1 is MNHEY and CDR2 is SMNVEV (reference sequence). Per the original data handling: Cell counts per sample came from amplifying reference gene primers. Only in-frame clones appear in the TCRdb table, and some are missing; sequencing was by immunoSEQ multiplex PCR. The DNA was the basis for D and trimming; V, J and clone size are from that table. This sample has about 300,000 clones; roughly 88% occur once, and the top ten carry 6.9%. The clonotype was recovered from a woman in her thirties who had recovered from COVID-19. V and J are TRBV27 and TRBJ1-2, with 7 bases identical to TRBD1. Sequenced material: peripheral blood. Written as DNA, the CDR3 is TGTGCCAGCAGTTTATTTGGACAGGATGGCTACACCTTC. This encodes CASSLFGQDGYTF.